The rows below give T cell receptor beta chains drawn from one sample of a study of technical replicates of blood from a few donors. Produced via immunoSEQ multiplex PCR; TCRdb's table is partial and in-frame only. In the table there are about 16,000 clones, about 86% of which are singletons. Sample: PBMCs. The receptors come from a human donor in good health. Each CDR3 is given with its conserved first and last residue. The D gene is left open where the match is weak. Size tells how often a clone was seen (once, few, many) or the class of an expanded clone, and some rows leave it out.

d_call	cdr3_length	clone_size	v_call	j_call	cdr3_aa	cdr3_nt
TRBD1	17	NA	TRBV9	TRBJ1-2	CASSVRGGAGDSYGYTF	TGTGCCAGCAGCGTAAGAGGGGGCGCAGGAGATTCCTATGGCTACACCTTC
TRBD2	14	NA	TRBV29-1	TRBJ2-7	CSVEEPSGSWEQYF	TGCAGCGTTGAAGAGCCTAGCGGGAGTTGGGAGCAGTACTTC
NA	15	NA	TRBV6-5	TRBJ2-7	CASSYAAGRVYEQYF	TGTGCCAGCAGTTACGCGGCGGGAAGGGTCTACGAGCAGTACTTC
NA	14	NA	TRBV6-1	TRBJ2-7	CASSEGGVSYEQYF	TGTGCCAGCAGTGAAGGGGGGGTGTCCTACGAGCAGTACTTC
TRBD2	16	NA	TRBV19	TRBJ2-1	CASSSPTGTSINEQFF	TGTGCCAGTTCCTCCCCGACAGGGACTAGCATCAATGAGCAGTTCTTC
TRBD2	15	NA	TRBV5-4	TRBJ2-3	CASSLPSTSGDTQYF	TGTGCCAGCAGCTTGCCGAGTACTAGCGGGGATACGCAGTATTTT
NA	12	NA	TRBV19	TRBJ1-2	CASTNSGDGYTF	TGTGCCAGTACCAACTCGGGGGACGGCTACACCTTC
NA	13	NA	TRBV28	TRBJ1-2	CASTGTILYGYTF	TGTGCCAGCACAGGGACTATCCTCTATGGCTACACCTTC
TRBD1	14	NA	TRBV7-9	TRBJ1-4	CASSQQGGNEKLFF	TGTGCCAGCAGCCAACAGGGGGGGAATGAAAAACTGTTTTTT
NA	13	NA	TRBV30	TRBJ1-6	CAWRGFRGSPLHF	TGTGCCTGGAGGGGCTTTCGGGGGTCACCCCTCCACTTT
TRBD2	18	NA	TRBV4-2	TRBJ2-2	CASSQDEAGLGGGGELFF	TGTGCCAGCAGCCAAGACGAAGCGGGACTAGGGGGTGGCGGGGAGCTGTTTTTT
TRBD2	15	NA	TRBV4-1	TRBJ2-7	CASSQEGASGYEQYF	TGCGCCAGCAGCCAAGAAGGGGCTAGCGGGTACGAGCAGTACTTC
TRBD2	14	NA	TRBV5-1	TRBJ2-3	CASSFGGETDTQYF	TGCGCCAGCAGCTTCGGGGGGGAGACAGATACGCAGTATTTT
NA	15	NA	TRBV19	TRBJ2-1	CASSSRGKVPNEQFF	TGTGCCAGTAGTAGTCGAGGGAAAGTCCCGAATGAGCAGTTCTTC
NA	12	few	TRBV11-2	TRBJ2-7	CASSLASYEQYF	TGTGCCAGCAGCTTAGCGTCCTACGAGCAGTACTTC
TRBD2	16	NA	TRBV19	TRBJ2-1	CASSTTRLAGNNEQFF	TGTGCCAGTAGTACTACTCGACTAGCGGGAAACAATGAGCAGTTCTTC
TRBD1	16	NA	TRBV6-5	TRBJ2-2	CASSSPTGTNTGELFF	TGTGCCAGCAGTTCCCCGACAGGGACGAACACCGGGGAGCTGTTTTTT
TRBD2	16	NA	TRBV6-4	TRBJ2-1	CASSDGGASGSDEQFF	TGTGCCAGCAGTGACGGTGGGGCTAGCGGGAGCGATGAGCAGTTCTTC
TRBD1	14	NA	TRBV2	TRBJ2-3	CASSLQGGADTQYF	TGTGCCAGCAGCTTACAGGGGGGTGCAGATACGCAGTATTTT
TRBD2	13	NA	TRBV29-1	TRBJ2-7	CSASGRLNHEQYF	TGCAGCGCTAGCGGGAGGCTGAACCACGAGCAGTACTTC
NA	13	once	TRBV28	TRBJ1-1	CASSLQMNTEAFF	TGTGCCAGCAGTTTACAAATGAACACTGAAGCTTTCTTT
NA	13	NA	TRBV7-9	TRBJ1-1	CASSLVLSTEAFF	TGTGCCAGCAGCTTAGTTCTGAGCACTGAAGCTTTCTTT
NA	16	once	TRBV6-5	TRBJ2-5	CASSYSGLGVRETQYF	TGTGCCAGCAGTTACTCGGGCCTCGGGGTTCGGGAGACCCAGTACTTC
TRBD1	16	NA	TRBV19	TRBJ1-5	CASSQLRQGGNQPQHF	TGTGCCAGTAGCCAGCTACGACAGGGAGGCAATCAGCCCCAGCATTTT
NA	15	NA	TRBV5-6	TRBJ2-5	CASSLLTEIEETQYF	TGTGCCAGCAGCTTGCTAACGGAGATAGAAGAGACCCAGTACTTC
TRBD2	16	NA	TRBV7-2	TRBJ2-1	CASSLYAAGGANEQFF	TGTGCCAGCAGCTTATATGCGGCGGGAGGGGCGAATGAGCAGTTCTTC
NA	15	NA	TRBV6-5	TRBJ2-2	CASRRAFANTGELFF	TGTGCCAGCAGGCGGGCCTTCGCGAACACCGGGGAGCTGTTTTTT
NA	16	NA	TRBV15	TRBJ2-3	CATSRLPGDGTDTQYF	TGTGCCACCAGCCGTCTACCGGGAGACGGGACAGATACGCAGTATTTT
NA	15	NA	TRBV2	TRBJ2-1	CASSDGKILPNEQFF	TGTGCCAGCAGTGACGGGAAGATCCTTCCCAATGAGCAGTTCTTC
NA	14	NA	TRBV27	TRBJ2-2	CASSPLGEGGELFF	TGTGCCAGCAGCCCTCTCGGGGAAGGCGGGGAGCTGTTTTTT
NA	14	few	TRBV10-3	TRBJ2-7	CAIRGAGLGSEQYF	TGTGCCATCAGAGGGGCAGGTCTGGGCTCCGAGCAGTACTTC
TRBD2	15	NA	TRBV10-2	TRBJ2-1	CAGSSGRAGNNEQFF	TGCGCCGGCAGTAGCGGGAGGGCCGGGAACAATGAGCAGTTCTTC
NA	14	NA	TRBV11-2	TRBJ1-3	CASSLQGSGNTIYF	TGTGCCAGCAGCTTACAGGGCTCTGGAAACACCATATATTTT
TRBD1	14	NA	TRBV6-5	TRBJ2-5	CASSYRQGVQTQYF	TGTGCCAGCAGTTACCGTCAGGGGGTACAGACCCAGTACTTC
NA	11	few	TRBV6-5	TRBJ1-1	CASTRGTEAFF	TGTGCCAGCACCCGAGGGACTGAAGCTTTCTTT
TRBD1	14	NA	TRBV10-3	TRBJ1-2	CAISESLTGGGYTF	TGTGCCATCAGTGAGTCGTTGACAGGGGGAGGCTACACCTTC
TRBD2	17	NA	TRBV18	TRBJ2-3	CASSPTWASGGAITQYF	TGTGCCAGCTCACCAACCTGGGCTAGCGGGGGTGCAATTACGCAGTATTTT
NA	12	NA	TRBV29-1	TRBJ2-1	CSASTGYNEQFF	TGCAGCGCCTCGACAGGCTACAATGAGCAGTTCTTC